These 21 T cell receptor beta chains were sequenced from one sample in a study of shared clonotypes between healthy human individuals (dated by TCRdb to the early 2020s). Library preparation was by the immunoSEQ multiplex PCR assay. Imported from immuneACCESS, the table was reduced by TCRdb to in-frame sequences with V and J called. These copies leave out some clones; in studies compared against another copy, an unresolved V gene accounts for under half, and the cause of the remainder is not known. A total of 2,500,000 or so clones appear in this sample, roughly 93% of them only once. The ten largest clones capture more than 0.35% of the sample. The material sequenced was naive CD4+ T cells from PBMCs. The cell subset or site tag for this specimen amounts to: CD45RA+ positively selected. These receptors were taken from a young man in good health. Some clones in this sample may be carry-over from other donors' samples.

V and J are TRBV2 and TRBJ1-5; maybe TRBD1 (5 bases). The CDR3 runs to 14 residues. CDR1 and CDR2 (germline): SNHLY, FYNNEI. The V gene lost 9 bases and the J gene lost 6 bases, with 18 bases spanning the gap. The CDR3 loop reads CASVEGIVSQPQHF. The CDR3 nucleotides read TGTGCCAGTGTCGAGGGGATTGTCAGTCAGCCCCAGCATTTT.

This clone appeared a single time. The genes are TRBV9 and TRBJ1-4; 7 nucleotides line up with TRBD1. There are 13 residues in the CDR3. V dropped 6 bases and J dropped 8; count of bases not matched to a gene: 7. CDR1 and CDR2 from the germline V gene are SGDLS and YYNGEE. CDR3 region: CASNRGVGEKLFF. The CDR3 DNA reads TGTGCCAGCAACAGGGGCGTAGGCGAAAAACTGTTTTTT.

The J gene is TRBJ2-2, the V gene TRBV14, with D tentatively TRBD2 (6 bases). Trimming left V 4 bases short and J 1 base short, with 16 bases between. Germline V gene data show CDR1 as SGHDN and CDR2 as FVKESK. CDR3 length: 17 residues. The CDR3 spells CASSPMRGIGNTGELFF. Here the CDR3 DNA reads TGTGCCAGCAGCCCAATGCGGGGAATAGGGAACACCGGGGAGCTGTTTTTT.

This sequence joins TRBV7-6 and TRBJ2-3; D perhaps matches TRBD2 (5 bases). This CDR3 spans 14 amino acids. Germline-derived CDR1 and CDR2 are SGHVS and FNYEAQ. V lost 5 bases and J 3 bases, leaving 12 bases between the germline ends. CDR3 nucleotides: TGTGCCAGCAGCCGATTGGGAGTAACAGATACGCAGTATTTT. It codes for CASSRLGVTDTQYF.

V is TRBV2 and J is TRBJ1-1; D perhaps matches TRBD1 (6 bases). Germline CDR1 reads SNHLY; CDR2 reads FYNNEI. Trimming took off 4 bases at V and 2 bases at J, with 20 bases between the two ends. The CDR3 runs to 17 residues. In nucleotides, the CDR3 is TGTGCCAGCAGTGGAACCAACCCAGGGGCCCTAAACACTGAAGCTTTCTTT. It yields the protein CASSGTNPGALNTEAFF.

The chain joins TRBV7-3 to TRBJ1-1; 7 bases fit TRBD1. V gave up 8 bases and J gave up 3 bases; unmatched junction bases: 9. The CDR3 extends over 14 amino acids. CDR1 and CDR2 from the germline V gene are SGHTA and FQGTGA. The CDR3 nucleotides read TGTGCCAGCCGTCCAGAGGGGACAGACACTGAAGCTTTCTTT. Residues: CASRPEGTDTEAFF. Together with reference TRBV7-3 and TRBJ1-1, the CDR3 gives the full variable domain: GAGVSQTPSNKVTEKGKYVELRCDPISGHTALYWYRQSLGQGPEFLIYFQGTGAADDSGLPNDRFFAVRPEGSVSTLKIQRTERGDSAVYLCASRPEGTDTEAFFGQGTRLTVV.

The chain links TRBV6-6 to TRBJ2-1; D gene uncertain. Germline assignment: CDR1 MNHNY and CDR2 SVGAGI (reference sequence). Trimming cost V 0 bases and J 9 bases, with 9 bases left between them. This CDR3 region has 13 residues. Written as DNA, the CDR3 is TGTGCCAGCAGTTACTCAGCGATCGGTGAGCAGTTCTTC. This gives the protein CASSYSAIGEQFF.

About this clone: Other DNA sequences of this sample code for an identical CDR3. This chain connects TRBV28 to TRBJ2-1; no clear D gene. The CDR3 has 12 amino acids. Germline CDR1 is MDHEN and CDR2 is SYDVKM. Trimming left V 1 base short and J 7 bases short, with 5 bases between. This CDR3 reads CASSLFRNEQFF. The CDR3 coding sequence is TGTGCCAGCAGTTTATTCCGGAATGAGCAGTTCTTC.

This sequence joins TRBV5-6 and TRBJ2-6; TRBD1 agrees at 8 bases. Trimming took 1 base from V and 2 from J; bases not matched to a gene: 11. Germline loops: CDR1 SGHDT, CDR2 YYEEEE. The CDR3 loop spans 19 amino acids. Written as DNA, the CDR3 is TGTGCCAGCAGCTTGAGGTTGGCAGGGGGCGTCACTGGGGCCAACGTCCTGACTTTC. Its translation is CASSLRLAGGVTGANVLTF.

The chain employs TRBV2 and TRBJ2-3; TRBD2 matches 8 bases. The germline V gene encodes CDR1 SNHLY and CDR2 FYNNEI. V shed 2 bases, J shed 5 bases, and the junction held 0 bases outside the gene matches. CDR3 length: 13 amino acids. Here the CDR3 reads CASSELAGDTQYF. CDR3 sequence (DNA): TGTGCCAGCAGTGAACTAGCGGGAGATACGCAGTATTTT.

The rearrangement links TRBV18 to TRBJ1-5, with TRBD1 identical over 7 bases. The V gene end was trimmed by 0 bases and the J gene end by 7 bases; junction bases not matched to a gene: 12. Germline lookup yields CDR1 KGHSH and CDR2 LQKENI. The CDR3 contains 17 residues. CDR3 in DNA: TGTGCCAGCTCACCACCGTTCCCCGAACAGGGGAACCAGCCCCAGCATTTT. It is translated as CASSPPFPEQGNQPQHF.

This chain connects TRBV5-1 to TRBJ2-3; either TRBD1 or TRBD2 may fit D (5 bases each). The CDR3 contains 16 residues. Trimming took 0 bases from V and 4 from J, leaving 15 bases between them. The germline gives CDR1 SGHRS, CDR2 YFSETQ. CDR3 coding DNA: TGCGCCAGCAGCTTGGCCGGGGCAGGGAGCGCAGATACGCAGTATTTT. Encoded protein: CASSLAGAGSADTQYF.

The chain has TRBV5-4 and TRBJ2-7; unclear D gene. Trimming pared 0 bases from V and 2 bases from J, leaving 9 bases between. This CDR3 is built from 14 residues. Looked up from germline, CDR1 is SGHNT and CDR2 is YYREEE (reference sequence). The CDR3 DNA reads as TGTGCCAGCAGCTTGGGTGGGTCTACCTACGAGCAGTACTTC. It encodes CASSLGGSTYEQYF.

Here the CDR3 DNA reads TGTGCCAGTAGCCCATTTGCTCGTGGGACAGGGAATGAAAAACTGTTTTTT. Protein: CASSPFARGTGNEKLFF. This sequence joins TRBV19 and TRBJ1-4; TRBD1 agrees at 9 bases. Germline trimming cut 6 bases from V and 5 bases from J; bases unmatched to any gene: 13. Looked up from germline, CDR1 is LNHDA and CDR2 is SQIVND (reference sequence). The CDR3 extends over 17 amino acids.

This clone came up once. The chain employs TRBV5-1 and TRBJ2-1, with TRBD1 matching 7 bases. J lost 4 bases, V lost 0 bases, and 16 bases had no gene match. The CDR3 loop spans 19 amino acids. Germline-derived CDR1 and CDR2 are SGHRS and YFSETQ. Here the CDR3 DNA reads TGCGCCAGCAGCTTGGGATACGGAGGCTCGACAGGGCGGTACAATGAGCAGTTCTTC. Encoded protein: CASSLGYGGSTGRYNEQFF.

This clone was seen only a few times. The CDR3 region has the DNA TGTGCCAGCAGCGTAGCTGGGGGGCGATTGCCCCAGCATTTT. It specifies CASSVAGGRLPQHF. The J gene is TRBJ1-5, the V gene TRBV9; tentatively, D is TRBD1 (6 bases). Germline assignment: CDR1 SGDLS and CDR2 YYNGEE. Trimming took off 0 bases at V and 9 bases at J, with 13 bases between the two ends. This CDR3 has 14 residues. The variable domain in full, completed from reference TRBV9 and TRBJ1-5, reads DSGVTQTPKHLITATGQRVTLRCSPRSGDLSVYWYQQSLDQGLQFLIQYYNGEERAKGNILERFSAQQFPDLHSELNLSSLELGDSALYFCASSVAGGRLPQHFGDGTRLSIL.

The chain combines TRBV5-4 with TRBJ2-6; TRBD1 agrees at 7 bases. CDR1 SGHNT and CDR2 YYREEE come from the germline V gene (reference sequence). Trimming at V came to 0 bases and at J to 2 bases, leaving 5 bases not matched to a gene. This CDR3 contains 17 residues. The CDR3 nucleotides read TGTGCCAGCAGCTTGGGCGACAGGGTTCCTGGGGCCAACGTCCTGACTTTC. Protein product: CASSLGDRVPGANVLTF.

The CDR3 sequence: CASSQLAGGRETQYF. CDR3 bases: TGTGCCAGCAGCCAACTAGCGGGAGGTCGGGAGACCCAGTACTTC. V and J are TRBV7-3 and TRBJ2-5, with TRBD2 matching over 12 bases. The V and J ends lost 5 bases and 5 bases, in that order; junction bases with no gene match: 6. The CDR3 length is 15 residues. The germline gives CDR1 SGHTA, CDR2 FQGTGA. The full variable domain, in which reference TRBV7-3 and TRBJ2-5 provide the parts outside the CDR3, is GAGVSQTPSNKVTEKGKYVELRCDPISGHTALYWYRQSLGQGPEFLIYFQGTGAADDSGLPNDRFFAVRPEGSVSTLKIQRTERGDSAVYLCASSQLAGGRETQYFGPGTRLLVL.

The chain uses TRBV4-1 and TRBJ2-5; TRBD1 agrees at 7 bases. Germline CDR1 reads MGHRA; CDR2 reads YSYEKL. The CDR3 is 18 residues long. With 0 bases clipped from V and 4 bases from J, the junction kept 14 bases outside the gene matches. CDR3 nucleotides: TGCGCCAGCAGCCAAGAACGTCGGGGCAGACAGGGTAGAGAGACCCAGTACTTC. It is translated as CASSQERRGRQGRETQYF.

The V and J genes are TRBV11-2 and TRBJ1-1, with D unresolved. V dropped 6 bases and J dropped 4 bases, with 15 bases sitting between them. This CDR3 spans 14 amino acids. Germline values: CDR1 SGHAT, CDR2 FQNNGV. For the CDR3, the DNA is TGTGCCAGCAGACCCCTCAGGCGGGTCACTGAAGCTTTCTTT. Protein: CASRPLRRVTEAFF.

In nucleotides, the CDR3 is TGCAGCGTTGACAGTGGGGACACTGAAGCTTTCTTT. This sequence encodes CSVDSGDTEAFF. The rearrangement joins TRBV29-1 to TRBJ1-1; no firm D call. Trimming took off 3 bases at V and 3 bases at J, with 8 bases between the two ends. The CDR3 is 12 amino acids. Germline CDR1 is SQVTM and CDR2 is ANQGSEA.